These 28 T cell receptor beta chains came from one sample sequenced in a study of PD-1 blockade in mismatch repair-deficient tumors. Sequencing used immunoSEQ multiplex PCR; TCRdb keeps in-frame clones, though not all of them. In the table there are about 25,000 clones, approximately 84% of which are singletons. Source: PBMCs, taken before pembrolizumab treatment. Receptor source: an adult with mismatch repair-deficient cancer.

This rearrangement joins TRBV5-1 to TRBJ2-1, with 11 bases that match TRBD1. The junction had 7 bases not matched to a gene; V was cut back by 0 bases and J by 8 bases. The CDR3 has 16 residues. In germline, CDR1 is SGHRS, CDR2 YFSETQ. CDR3 sequence: CASSLARTGGGDEQFF. The CDR3 DNA is TGCGCCAGCAGCTTGGCCCGGACAGGGGGCGGCGATGAGCAGTTCTTC.

The rearrangement links TRBV4-1 to TRBJ2-2; D is unclear. Germline CDR1 MGHRA, CDR2 YSYEKL. V was clipped by 4 bases and J by 2 bases, with 2 bases between them. The CDR3 covers 12 residues. The DNA of the CDR3 is TGCGCCAGCAGCCCTAACACCGGGGAGCTGTTTTTT. Amino acid sequence: CASSPNTGELFF.

The chain couples TRBV28 to TRBJ2-1; 8 nucleotides match TRBD1. The CDR3 contains 14 residues. V gave up 6 bases and J gave up 5 bases; unmatched junction bases: 6. Germline CDR1 reads MDHEN; CDR2 reads SYDVKM. CDR3 region: CASRNQGADNEQFF. The CDR3 DNA reads as TGTGCCAGCAGAAATCAGGGGGCGGACAATGAGCAGTTCTTC.

V usage is TRBV30 and J usage is TRBJ1-2; perhaps TRBD1 as D (6 bases). Trimming cost V 0 bases and J 3 bases, with 14 bases left between them. Germline values: CDR1 GTSNPN, CDR2 SVGIG (reference sequence). The length of the CDR3 is 15 residues. This CDR3 is CAWSVWDKLYYGYTF. Here the CDR3 DNA reads TGTGCCTGGAGTGTATGGGACAAGCTGTACTATGGCTACACCTTC.

This sequence joins TRBV5-1 and TRBJ1-1; 7 bases map to TRBD1. The CDR3 is 12 amino acids. The V gene's germline CDR1 is SGHRS and CDR2 YFSETQ. With 0 bases clipped from V and 10 bases from J, the junction kept 3 bases outside the gene matches. CDR3 bases: TGCGCCAGCAGCTTGGACAGGGGACTAGCTTTCTTT. Its protein product is CASSLDRGLAFF.

In nucleotides, the CDR3 is TGTGCCAGCAGGTTTATGGGGACAATATATTTT. Translation: CASRFMGTIYF. The chain recombines TRBV27 with TRBJ1-3, with D perhaps TRBD1 (6 bases). This CDR3 is built from 11 residues. Trimming cost V 6 bases and J 13 bases, with 13 bases left between them. Germline CDR1 and CDR2: MNHEY and SMNVEV (reference sequence).

The chain carries TRBV10-3 and TRBJ2-1; TRBD1 matches at 12 bases. The CDR3 runs 16 residues. Germline-derived CDR1 and CDR2 are ENHRY and SYGVKD. With 5 bases clipped from V and 9 bases from J, the junction kept 11 bases outside the gene matches. The CDR3, as DNA: TGTGCCATCAGTACCGAGGGACAGGGGGCGAAAGGTGAGCAGTTCTTC. It codes for CAISTEGQGAKGEQFF.

This clone has only a few counts. This rearrangement joins TRBV2 to TRBJ2-7, with TRBD1 identical over 9 bases. The CDR3 length is 15 residues. With 4 bases clipped from V and 3 bases from J, the junction kept 7 bases outside the gene matches. Per germline, CDR1 SNHLY and CDR2 FYNNEI. The DNA of the CDR3 is TGTGCCAGCAGTGCCCCGGACAGGGGACACTACGAGCAGTACTTC. This sequence encodes CASSAPDRGHYEQYF.

This chain connects TRBV2 to TRBJ1-1; the D gene is possibly TRBD1 (6 bases). The V end lost 7 bases, the J end lost 0 bases, and 12 bases lay between the germline ends. This CDR3 contains 14 residues. Germline CDR1 reads SNHLY; CDR2 reads FYNNEI. The DNA for the CDR3 is TGTGCCAGCACCCTGGGGGCGCTGAACACTGAAGCTTTCTTT. Protein: CASTLGALNTEAFF.

V and J are TRBV7-2 and TRBJ1-1; TRBD1 matches at 7 bases. Germline CDR1 and CDR2: SGHTA and FQGNSA. The CDR3 sequence is 16 residues long. The V segment lost 2 bases and the J segment 2 bases; nucleotides outside the gene matches: 8. The CDR3 spells CASSLTLRGGNTEAFF. In DNA form, the CDR3 reads TGTGCCAGCAGCTTAACACTCAGAGGGGGCAACACTGAAGCTTTCTTT.

The gene calls are TRBV27 and TRBJ1-1; unclear D gene. The length of the CDR3 is 18 residues. Germline values: CDR1 MNHEY, CDR2 SMNVEV (reference sequence). V was trimmed by 0 bases and J by 3 bases, leaving 20 bases between them. The CDR3 here is CASSLSSGGWVADTEAFF. The CDR3 DNA reads TGTGCCAGCAGTTTATCGTCTGGAGGGTGGGTCGCAGACACTGAAGCTTTCTTT.

CDR3 bases: TGTGCCAGCACCGGACTAGCGGGAGACTACAATGAGCAGTTCTTC. Encoded protein: CASTGLAGDYNEQFF. This chain connects TRBV28 to TRBJ2-1; 13 nucleotides match TRBD2. The CDR3 is 15 amino acids. Germline-derived CDR1 and CDR2 are MDHEN and SYDVKM. Germline trimming cut 7 bases from V and 3 bases from J; bases unmatched to any gene: 3. Full variable domain (missing parts from reference TRBV28 and TRBJ2-1): DVKVTQSSRYLVKRTGEKVFLECVQDMDHENMFWYRQDPGLGLRLIYFSYDVKMKEKGDIPEGYSVSREKKERFSLILESASTNQTSMYLCASTGLAGDYNEQFFGPGTRLTVL.

The chain employs TRBV18 and TRBJ1-5; 7 nucleotides line up with TRBD1. The J segment lost 6 bases and the V segment lost 4 bases, leaving 6 bases of the junction unmatched. CDR3 length: 14 amino acids. Germline loops: CDR1 KGHSH, CDR2 LQKENI. The CDR3 spells CASSRDRVVQPQHF. CDR3 in DNA: TGTGCCAGCTCACGCGACAGGGTTGTTCAGCCCCAGCATTTT.

The rearrangement uses TRBV7-9 and TRBJ1-1; the D is unclear. Between the trimmed V and J ends, which lost 5 bases and 3 bases, there was a span of 13 bases. CDR1 and CDR2 from the germline V gene are SEHNR and FQNEAQ (reference sequence). This CDR3 region has 14 residues. The CDR3 loop is CASSPYARYTEAFF. In DNA, the CDR3 is TGTGCCAGCAGCCCCTACGCCAGGTACACTGAAGCTTTCTTT.

The chain recombines TRBV27 with TRBJ2-2; TRBD2 aligns across 9 bases. Germline trimming cut 3 bases from V and 2 bases from J; bases unmatched to any gene: 1. CDR1 is MNHEY, CDR2 SMNVEV, per germline (reference sequence). The CDR3 consists of 15 residues. The CDR3 DNA is TGTGCCAGCAGTTTGACTAGCGGCAACACCGGGGAGCTGTTTTTT. Translating it yields CASSLTSGNTGELFF.

This clone was recorded only once. This chain links TRBV19 with TRBJ2-3; D gene unclear. This CDR3 contains 15 residues. The germline V and J ends were trimmed by 3 bases and 0 bases, with 10 bases remaining between them. Germline CDR1 is LNHDA and CDR2 is SQIVND (reference sequence). The CDR3 DNA follows: TGTGCCAGTAGTATTAAGCGAATAAGCACAGATACGCAGTATTTT. The encoded protein is CASSIKRISTDTQYF.

The chain carries TRBV5-4 and TRBJ2-7; 12 bases align to TRBD1. J was trimmed by 7 bases and V by 4 bases; bases with no gene match: 6. Germline CDR1 SGHNT, CDR2 YYREEE (reference sequence). The CDR3 covers 14 residues. The CDR3 nucleotides read TGTGCCAGCAGCGACGGGACAGGGGGCCGTGAGCAGTACTTC. Its translation is CASSDGTGGREQYF.

The gene calls are TRBV11-2 and TRBJ2-1, with 9 positions matching TRBD2. The CDR3 is 16 amino acids. Per germline, CDR1 SGHAT and CDR2 FQNNGV. Germline trimming cut 3 bases from V and 3 bases from J; bases unmatched to any gene: 6. The CDR3 region is CASSFPASGNYNEQFF. The CDR3, as DNA: TGTGCCAGCAGCTTCCCGGCTAGCGGGAACTACAATGAGCAGTTCTTC.

The rearrangement uses TRBV28 and TRBJ1-5, with D possibly TRBD1 on 5 matching bases. Germline V gives CDR1 MDHEN, CDR2 SYDVKM. The V and J ends lost 3 bases and 0 bases respectively, with 6 bases between them. CDR3 length: 14 amino acids. The CDR3 nucleotides read TGTGCCAGCAGTTTGACAGTTAGCAATCAGCCCCAGCATTTT. As protein: CASSLTVSNQPQHF. The variable domain in full, completed from reference TRBV28 and TRBJ1-5, reads DVKVTQSSRYLVKRTGEKVFLECVQDMDHENMFWYRQDPGLGLRLIYFSYDVKMKEKGDIPEGYSVSREKKERFSLILESASTNQTSMYLCASSLTVSNQPQHFGDGTRLSIL.

The J gene is TRBJ2-7, the V gene TRBV13; the match to TRBD1 covers 9 bases. The J segment lost 6 bases and the V segment lost 5 bases, leaving 5 bases of the junction unmatched. There are 13 residues in the CDR3. Germline V gene data show CDR1 as PRHDT and CDR2 as FYEKMQ (reference sequence). The CDR3 nucleotides read TGTGCCAGCAGCCCAGGGACAGGGTCCGAGCAGTACTTC. Protein: CASSPGTGSEQYF.

This chain connects TRBV9 to TRBJ1-4; D remains ambiguous. There are 13 residues in the CDR3. The germline V gene encodes CDR1 SGDLS and CDR2 YYNGEE. V was trimmed by 6 bases and J by 4 bases, leaving 10 bases between them. CDR3 sequence reads: CASTPVRNEKLFF. The CDR3 region has the DNA TGTGCCAGCACCCCTGTCCGTAATGAAAAACTGTTTTTT.

The rearrangement links TRBV7-9 to TRBJ2-7, with 7 bases matching TRBD1. Per the germline V gene, CDR1 is SEHNR and CDR2 is FQNEAQ (reference sequence). The CDR3 spans 14 residues. V lost 2 bases and J lost 2; bases outside the gene matches: 3. The CDR3 protein is CASSLWQGAYEQYF. The CDR3 bases are TGTGCCAGCAGCTTATGGCAGGGGGCCTACGAGCAGTACTTC.

The rearrangement uses TRBV5-1 and TRBJ2-1, with D perhaps TRBD2 (6 bases). Per germline, CDR1 SGHRS and CDR2 YFSETQ. The CDR3 has 14 amino acids. V was pared by 5 bases and J by 2 bases, with 11 bases between. The CDR3 DNA reads as TGCGCCAGCAGTCAAGCGGGTGCCTACAATGAGCAGTTCTTC. Encoded protein: CASSQAGAYNEQFF. Based on the CDR3 plus reference TRBV5-1 and TRBJ2-1, the full variable domain is KAGVTQTPRYLIKTRGQQVTLSCSPISGHRSVSWYQQTPGQGLQFLFEYFSETQRNKGNFPGRFSGRQFSNSRSEMNVSTLELGDSALYLCASSQAGAYNEQFFGPGTRLTVL.

The rearrangement uses TRBV6-5 and TRBJ1-4, with D possibly matching TRBD1 (6 bases). From germline, CDR1 is MNHEY and CDR2 SVGAGI. V was shortened by 5 bases and J by 4 bases, with 14 bases between the two germline ends. The length of the CDR3 is 15 residues. The chain's CDR3 is CASSLMRGSNEKLFF. In DNA, the CDR3 is TGTGCCAGCAGTCTGATGAGGGGGAGTAATGAAAAACTGTTTTTT.

The V gene is TRBV18, the J gene TRBJ2-1; 8 nucleotides line up with TRBD2. J gave up 4 bases and V 4 bases, and 6 bases lay outside the gene matches. CDR1 and CDR2 (germline): KGHSH, LQKENI. CDR3 length: 15 residues. CDR3: CASSQGTSGYNEQFF. The CDR3 bases are TGTGCCAGCTCACAGGGTACTAGCGGTTACAATGAGCAGTTCTTC.

The J gene is TRBJ1-2, the V gene TRBV28; D perhaps matches TRBD1 (5 bases). This CDR3 comprises 14 residues. Deletions cut 4 bases from V and 7 bases from J, with 16 bases between. Looked up from germline, CDR1 is MDHEN and CDR2 is SYDVKM. Here the CDR3 reads CASSSLGRGGGYTF. For the CDR3, the DNA is TGTGCCAGCAGTTCTCTTGGGCGGGGCGGTGGCTACACCTTC.

The chain combines TRBV28 with TRBJ1-4; 9 positions match TRBD1. The CDR3 runs to 15 residues. The J segment lost 8 bases and the V segment lost 4 bases, leaving 8 bases of the junction unmatched. Germline V gene data show CDR1 as MDHEN and CDR2 as SYDVKM. The chain's CDR3 is CASSSLTGGKEKLFF. CDR3 DNA: TGTGCCAGCAGTTCCCTGACAGGGGGTAAGGAAAAACTGTTTTTT.

V gene TRBV5-1 combines with J gene TRBJ2-1; the match to TRBD2 covers 9 bases. The CDR3 totals 14 residues. J gave up 5 bases and V 6 bases, and 6 bases lay outside the gene matches. The V gene's germline CDR1 is SGHRS and CDR2 YFSETQ. The CDR3 loop reads CASKNSGGNNEQFF. The CDR3 nucleotides read TGCGCCAGCAAGAATAGCGGGGGTAACAATGAGCAGTTCTTC.